This T cell receptor beta chain derives from a study of siplizumab effects on memory and regulatory T cells. V was trimmed by 8 bases and J by 7 bases, leaving 17 bases between them. CDR1 and CDR2 (germline): MDHEN, SYDVKM. CDR3 size: 13 residues. The study's findings and limits: Memory cells that were CD4+ and unstimulated gave rise to alloreactive sequences, which siplizumab significantly reduced. A naive or memory phenotype could not be assigned to roughly 80-95% of the proliferating CD4+ or CD8+ clones. The study did not confirm that proliferating Tregs from siplizumab cultures were suppressive.

Note on this clone: The antigen remains unidentified.

Sequenced by immunoSEQ multiplex PCR; TCRdb stores in-frame clones only, minus some. The table shows over 100,000 clones, with 93% occurring only once. The gene calls are TRBV28 and TRBJ1-1; no reliable D call. This receptor was identified in a human donor in good health. The specimen sequenced was non-Treg CD4+ T cells sorted from blood. The CDR3 region has the DNA TGTGCCAGCTCTACGGGTCCCCCAGGTGAAGCTTTCTTT. Translation gives CASSTGPPGEAFF. Using reference TRBV28 and TRBJ1-1 for the parts outside the CDR3, the full variable domain is DVKVTQSSRYLVKRTGEKVFLECVQDMDHENMFWYRQDPGLGLRLIYFSYDVKMKEKGDIPEGYSVSREKKERFSLILESASTNQTSMYLCASSTGPPGEAFFGQGTRLTVV.